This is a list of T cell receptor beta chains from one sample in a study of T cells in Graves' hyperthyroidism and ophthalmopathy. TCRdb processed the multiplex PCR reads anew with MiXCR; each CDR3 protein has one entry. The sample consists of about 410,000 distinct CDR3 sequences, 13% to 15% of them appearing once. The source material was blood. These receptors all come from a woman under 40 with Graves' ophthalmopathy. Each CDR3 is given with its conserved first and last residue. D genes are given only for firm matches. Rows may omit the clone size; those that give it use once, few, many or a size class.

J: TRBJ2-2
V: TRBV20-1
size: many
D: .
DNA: TGCAGTGCTAGGCATTCTTCTGGGGGACGGGGCACCGGGGAGCTGTTTTTT
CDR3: CSARHSSGGRGTGELFF

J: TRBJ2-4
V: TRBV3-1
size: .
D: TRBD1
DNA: TGTGCCAGCAGCCAAGGGCAGGGGGCAGGAAACATTCAGTACTTC
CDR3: CASSQGQGAGNIQYF

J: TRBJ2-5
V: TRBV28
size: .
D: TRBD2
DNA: TGTGCCAGCAGACTTCCGGGACTAGCACAAGAGGCCCAGTACTTC
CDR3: CASRLPGLAQEAQYF

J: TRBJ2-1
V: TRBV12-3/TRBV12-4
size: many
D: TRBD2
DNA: TGTGCCAGCACTCCGGGACTAGCGTCCAATGAGCAGTTCTTC
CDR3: CASTPGLASNEQFF

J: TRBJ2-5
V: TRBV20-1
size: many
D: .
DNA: TGCAGTGCTCCAACCAGGACAGAGAGAGCCCAGTACTTC
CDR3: CSAPTRTERAQYF

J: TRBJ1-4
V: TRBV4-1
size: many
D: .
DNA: TGCGCCAGCAGCCACCCGCCGGGACTGGGTGAAAAACTGTTTTTT
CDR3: CASSHPPGLGEKLFF

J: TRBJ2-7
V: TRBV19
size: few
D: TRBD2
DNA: TGTGCCAGTAGGCTGACTAGCGGGGACTCCTACGAGCAGTACTTC
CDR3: CASRLTSGDSYEQYF

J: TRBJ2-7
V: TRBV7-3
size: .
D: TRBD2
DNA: TGTGCCAGCAGCTTAGCCCGGGGGGGGGGCTTAAGCTACGAGCAGTACTTC
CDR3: CASSLARGGGLSYEQYF

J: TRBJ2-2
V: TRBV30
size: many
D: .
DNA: TGTGCCTGGGGTCGCCCCGGGACTTTAGTTCTCGGGGAGCTGTTTTTT
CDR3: CAWGRPGTLVLGELFF

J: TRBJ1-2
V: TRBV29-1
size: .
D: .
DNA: TGCAGCGTTGAAGTCGGGTTGAGGGACGGCTACACCTTC
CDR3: CSVEVGLRDGYTF

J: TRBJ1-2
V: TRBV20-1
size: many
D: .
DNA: TGCAGTGCCCCTTGGGGAGCCACTAACTATGGCTACACCTTC
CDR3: CSAPWGATNYGYTF

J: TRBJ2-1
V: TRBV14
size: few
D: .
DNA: TGTGCCAGCAGCCAAGATCGAAATGAGCAGTTCTTC
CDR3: CASSQDRNEQFF

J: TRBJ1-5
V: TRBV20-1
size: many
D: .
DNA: TGCAGTGCTAGAGAGGTCCCCAATCAGCCCCAGCATTTT
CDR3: CSAREVPNQPQHF

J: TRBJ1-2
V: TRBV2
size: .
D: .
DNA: TGTGCCAGCAGTGTTGGCTACACCTTC
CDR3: CASSVGYTF

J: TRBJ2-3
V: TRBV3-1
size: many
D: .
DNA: TGTGCCAGCAGCCAGAATCTGATAGATACGCAGTATTTT
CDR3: CASSQNLIDTQYF

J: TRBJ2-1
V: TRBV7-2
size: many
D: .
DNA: TGTGCCAGCAGCCCCCCGGGTATAACCTACAATGAGCAGTTCTTC
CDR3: CASSPPGITYNEQFF

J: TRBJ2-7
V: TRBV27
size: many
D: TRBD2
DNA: TGTGCCAGCAACAACGGAGCGGGGGGGCTCTACGAGCAGTACTTC
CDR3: CASNNGAGGLYEQYF

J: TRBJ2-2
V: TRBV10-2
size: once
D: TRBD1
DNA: TGCGCCAGCAGAACAGGGGAGCGGAACACCGGGGAGCTGTTTTTT
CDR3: CASRTGERNTGELFF

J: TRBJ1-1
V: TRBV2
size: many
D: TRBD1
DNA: TGTGCCAGCAGTGCTCCGGGACAGGGCTTGGACACTGAAGCTTTCTTT
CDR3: CASSAPGQGLDTEAFF

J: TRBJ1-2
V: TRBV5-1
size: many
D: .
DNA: TGCGCCAGCAGCTTGGCACAGGGCTACAATGGCTACACCTTC
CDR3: CASSLAQGYNGYTF

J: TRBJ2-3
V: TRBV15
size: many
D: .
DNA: TGTGCCACCAGCAGAGATAGACCAGATACGCAGTATTTT
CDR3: CATSRDRPDTQYF

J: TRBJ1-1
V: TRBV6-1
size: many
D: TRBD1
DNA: TGTGCCAGCAGTGAACTTCTCGTGGGTGGACAGGGGAGGTTCGTAACTGAAGCTTTCTTT
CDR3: CASSELLVGGQGRFVTEAFF

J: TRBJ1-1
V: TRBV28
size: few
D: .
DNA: TGTGCCAGTGGGAATACAATGAACACTGAAGCTTTCTTT
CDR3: CASGNTMNTEAFF

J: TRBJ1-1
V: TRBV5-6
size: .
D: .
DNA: TGTGCCAGCAGCTTTGATCAGGACACTGAAGCTTTCTTT
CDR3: CASSFDQDTEAFF

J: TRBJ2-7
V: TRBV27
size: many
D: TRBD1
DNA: TGTGCCAGCAGCACTGGGACAGGCTACGAGCAGTACTTC
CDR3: CASSTGTGYEQYF

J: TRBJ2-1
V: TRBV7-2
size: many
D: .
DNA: TGTGCCAGCAGCTTCACAGGGATGAATGAGCAGTTCTTC
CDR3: CASSFTGMNEQFF

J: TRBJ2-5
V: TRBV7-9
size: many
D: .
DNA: TGTGCCAGCAGCTTAGTCACACGAGAAGCGACCCAGTACTTC
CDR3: CASSLVTREATQYF

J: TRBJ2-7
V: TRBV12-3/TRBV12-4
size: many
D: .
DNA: TGTGCCAGCAGTCAGGACAGCAGCGAGCAGTACTTC
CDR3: CASSQDSSEQYF

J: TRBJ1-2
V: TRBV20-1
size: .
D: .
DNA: TGCAGTGCTAGTGATAGCGGGGCAGGGAACCCCACTTTATTATCCTATGGCTACACCTTC
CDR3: CSASDSGAGNPTLLSYGYTF

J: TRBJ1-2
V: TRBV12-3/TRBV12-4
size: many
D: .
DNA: TGTGCCAGCAGTTCGTCCGTTGTACAGCATATTGGCTACACCTTC
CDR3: CASSSSVVQHIGYTF

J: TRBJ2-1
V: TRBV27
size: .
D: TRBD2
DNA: TGTGCCAGCAGTTTATTCGCGGGGGGGGACAATGAGCAGTTCTTC
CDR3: CASSLFAGGDNEQFF

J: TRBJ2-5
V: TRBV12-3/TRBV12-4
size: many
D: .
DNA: TGTGCCAGCAAACAAGCGCAAGAGACCCAGTACTTC
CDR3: CASKQAQETQYF

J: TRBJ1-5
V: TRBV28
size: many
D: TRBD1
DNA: TGTGCCAGCAGTCCTCCAGGGGGCTTTAGGCCCCAGCATTTT
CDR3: CASSPPGGFRPQHF

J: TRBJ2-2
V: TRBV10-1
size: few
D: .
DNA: TGCGCCAGCAGTGAGAGGAAGGGCGGGGAGCTGTTTTTT
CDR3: CASSERKGGELFF

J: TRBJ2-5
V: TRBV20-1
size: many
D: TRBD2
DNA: TGCAGTGCGCTCCCCCCCAGCGGGGGGGCTTGGGAGACCCAGTACTTC
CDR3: CSALPPSGGAWETQYF

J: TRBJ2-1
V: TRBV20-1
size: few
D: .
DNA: TGCAGTGCTAGCTCTGCTCTAGGGAAGTTTGAGCAGTTCTTC
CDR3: CSASSALGKFEQFF

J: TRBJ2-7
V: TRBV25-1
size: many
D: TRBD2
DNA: TGTGCCAGCAGTGATGTCGGCGGGGGGGCCTACGAGCAGTACTTC
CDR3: CASSDVGGGAYEQYF

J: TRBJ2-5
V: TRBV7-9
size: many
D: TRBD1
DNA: TGTGCCAGCAGCTATACAGGGGGCCGAAAAGAGACCCAGTACTTC
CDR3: CASSYTGGRKETQYF

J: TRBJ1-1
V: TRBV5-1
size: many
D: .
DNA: TGCGCCAGCAGCTTGGGTTCAGTTAGTTCTAACACTGAAGCTTTCTTT
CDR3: CASSLGSVSSNTEAFF

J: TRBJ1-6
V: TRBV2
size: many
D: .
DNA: TGTGCCAGCAGAAGGGCGCTCAGGGATTCACCCCTCCACTTT
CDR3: CASRRALRDSPLHF

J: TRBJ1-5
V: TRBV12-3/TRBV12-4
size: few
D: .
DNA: TGTGCCAGCAGTTTAGGGTCTCAAGAGGGTCAGCCCCAGCATTTT
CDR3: CASSLGSQEGQPQHF

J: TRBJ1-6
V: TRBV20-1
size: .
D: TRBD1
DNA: TGCAGTGCTTACGGGACAGGGGTTTCACCCCTCCACTTT
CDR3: CSAYGTGVSPLHF

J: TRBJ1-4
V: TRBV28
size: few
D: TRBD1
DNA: TGTGCCAGCAGCAACGTTTGGGGGACAGACAATGAAAAACTGTTTTTT
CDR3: CASSNVWGTDNEKLFF

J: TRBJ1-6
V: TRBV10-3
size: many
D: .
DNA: TGTGCCATCAGTGAGTCGCAGCACCCTAATTCACCCCTCCACTTT
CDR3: CAISESQHPNSPLHF

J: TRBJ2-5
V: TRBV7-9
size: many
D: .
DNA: TGTGCCAGCAGCTTAGGCAGCCTTGCGGGGTACTTC
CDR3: CASSLGSLAGYF